This is a list of T cell receptor beta chains from one sample in a study of low-dose radiotherapy and immunotherapy resistance in tumors. TCRdb re-analysed the reads in MiXCR, keeping a single row per CDR3 protein. The repertoire has tens of thousands of distinct CDR3 sequences, under 30% of them found once; the top ten carry 10%. Sample: PBMCs, taken after low-dose radiotherapy plus immunotherapy. These receptors all stem from a male donor with prostate cancer. CDR3s include the opening cysteine and the closing phenylalanine or tryptophan. Each record gives: J gene, clone size, D gene, V gene, CDR3 protein, CDR3 DNA. D genes are given only for firm matches. Where a row states a size, it is once, few, many or the class of an expanded clone; other rows omit it.

>TRBJ2-7|NA|NA|TRBV9
CASSVSGARDEQYF
TGTGCCAGCAGCGTATCGGGGGCCCGCGACGAGCAGTACTTC
>TRBJ1-2|NA|NA|TRBV7-2
CASSLTGYYGYTF
TGTGCCAGCAGCTTAACGGGTTACTATGGCTACACCTTC
>TRBJ1-5|many|NA|TRBV5-8
CASSSGVFFVRQPQHF
TGTGCCAGCAGCTCGGGGGTCTTCTTTGTTCGTCAGCCCCAGCATTTT
>TRBJ2-2|many|TRBD2|TRBV28
CASSSGTSGNGWELFF
TGTGCCAGCAGTTCCGGGACTAGCGGGAATGGCTGGGAGCTGTTTTTT
>TRBJ2-7|many|TRBD2|TRBV5-1
CASSLVAGTSGEQYF
TGCGCCAGCAGCTTGGTAGCCGGGACTAGTGGCGAGCAGTACTTC
>TRBJ2-7|many|TRBD2|TRBV4-2
CASSQAAPLAGDTVQYF
TGTGCCAGCAGCCAAGCCGCCCCCCTAGCGGGGGATACGGTGCAGTACTTC
>TRBJ2-2|many|NA|TRBV11-2
CASSAEYGELFF
TGTGCCAGCAGCGCAGAGTACGGGGAGCTGTTTTTT
>TRBJ2-7|many|NA|TRBV5-1
CASSGGSTYEQYF
TGCGCCAGTTCCGGGGGCAGTACCTACGAGCAGTACTTC
>TRBJ1-6|many|TRBD1|TRBV4-2
CASSTPGQGIPLHF
TGTGCCAGCAGCACTCCGGGACAGGGAATCCCCCTCCACTTT
>TRBJ2-7|many|NA|TRBV19
CASSIDASRPYEQYF
TGTGCCAGTAGTATAGACGCTAGCCGTCCCTACGAGCAGTACTTC
>TRBJ2-4|many|TRBD1|TRBV12-3/TRBV12-4
CASSIGTGKNIQYF
TGTGCCAGCAGCATCGGGACAGGGAAAAACATTCAGTACTTC
>TRBJ2-2|many|TRBD2|TRBV6-5
CASSRGTSLNTGELFF
TGTGCCAGCAGCCGTGGGACTAGCCTGAACACCGGGGAGCTGTTTTTT
>TRBJ2-4|many|TRBD1|TRBV5-1
CASSLATARDSLNIQYF
TGCGCCAGCAGCTTGGCCACGGCGAGGGACAGCCTAAACATTCAGTACTTC
>TRBJ1-1|many|NA|TRBV7-9
CASSADPNTEAFF
TGTGCCAGCAGCGCCGATCCGAACACTGAAGCTTTCTTT
>TRBJ2-1|many|TRBD2|TRBV7-3
CASSRRLAGGNEQFF
TGTGCCAGCAGTCGACGACTAGCGGGGGGCAATGAGCAGTTCTTC
>TRBJ1-2|NA|TRBD1|TRBV5-1
CASSNHSGGYGYTF
TGCGCCAGCAGCAATCACTCAGGGGGATATGGCTACACCTTC
>TRBJ1-3|few|TRBD1|TRBV20-1
CSASDRGSSGNTIYF
TGCAGTGCGAGTGACAGGGGTTCCTCTGGAAACACCATATATTTT
>TRBJ2-7|many|TRBD2|TRBV28
CASSGTGTSGTRQYF
TGTGCCAGCAGTGGAACCGGGACTAGCGGGACTAGGCAGTACTTC
>TRBJ2-5|many|NA|TRBV7-8
CASSLRGDQETQYF
TGTGCCAGCAGCTTACGGGGAGACCAAGAGACCCAGTACTTC
>TRBJ2-2|many|TRBD2|TRBV5-1
CASSSSGTSGRTGELFF
TGCGCCAGCAGTTCTTCCGGGACTAGCGGGAGGACCGGGGAGCTGTTTTTT
>TRBJ2-7|many|NA|TRBV5-1
CASSPDGGSYEQYF
TGCGCCAGCAGCCCCGATGGGGGATCCTACGAGCAGTACTTC
>TRBJ2-2|many|NA|TRBV18
CASSTDTGELFF
TGTGCCAGCTCAACAGACACCGGGGAGCTGTTTTTT
>TRBJ2-1|many|NA|TRBV29-1
CSVETGTRNEQFF
TGCAGCGTTGAAACGGGTACGAGGAATGAGCAGTTCTTC
>TRBJ1-2|NA|NA|TRBV28
CASSVDSYGYTF
TGTGCCAGCAGTGTGGACAGCTATGGCTACACCTTC
>TRBJ2-2|many|NA|TRBV7-7
CASSLERNTGELFF
TGTGCCAGCAGCTTAGAACGGAACACCGGGGAGCTGTTTTTT
>TRBJ2-7|NA|NA|TRBV3-1
CASSRREGSF
TGTGCCAGCAGCCGGAGAGAAGGGTCCTTC
>TRBJ1-2|many|NA|TRBV7-9
CASSGGWGGHYGYTF
TGTGCCAGCAGCGGCGGCTGGGGAGGTCACTATGGCTACACCTTC
>TRBJ2-1|NA|NA|TRBV15
CATSRAARRGIEQFF
TGTGCCACCAGCAGAGCGGCCCGGCGAGGGATTGAGCAGTTCTTC
>TRBJ2-2|many|NA|TRBV7-6
CASSPGTGGTGELFF
TGTGCCAGCAGCCCCGGGACCGGAGGGACCGGGGAGCTGTTTTTT
>TRBJ2-3|many|NA|TRBV24-1
CATSDYPGTDTQYF
TGTGCCACCAGTGATTATCCGGGCACAGATACGCAGTATTTT
>TRBJ1-6|NA|TRBD1|TRBV5-1
CASSLLTGGNNSPLHF
TGCGCCAGCAGCCTCCTTACAGGGGGTAATAATTCACCCCTCCACTTT
>TRBJ1-1|many|NA|TRBV28
CASSDGVPNTEAFF
TGTGCCAGCAGCGACGGCGTCCCGAACACTGAAGCTTTCTTT
>TRBJ2-2|many|TRBD1|TRBV5-5
CASSFTGAVNTGELFF
TGTGCCAGCAGCTTTACAGGGGCGGTTAACACCGGGGAGCTGTTTTTT
>TRBJ2-3|many|NA|TRBV20-1
CSAWAGGGDTQYF
TGCAGTGCTTGGGCAGGGGGAGGGGATACGCAGTATTTT
>TRBJ2-3|once|NA|TRBV15
CATSRAGSDTQYF
TGTGCCACCAGCAGAGCAGGGTCAGATACGCAGTATTTT
>TRBJ2-7|many|NA|TRBV5-1
CASSPPGGGGEQYF
TGCGCCAGCAGCCCCCCGGGGGGCGGAGGCGAGCAGTACTTC
>TRBJ2-7|medium-sized|NA|TRBV3-1
CASSQVDEQYF
TGTGCCAGCAGCCAAGTCGACGAGCAGTACTTC
>TRBJ2-7|few|NA|TRBV29-1
CSVELYSYEQYF
TGCAGCGTTGAACTCTACTCCTACGAGCAGTACTTC
>TRBJ1-5|NA|TRBD1|TRBV15
CATSGGSDRGMQPQHF
TGTGCCACCAGCGGAGGCTCGGACAGGGGGATGCAGCCCCAGCATTTT
>TRBJ1-2|NA|NA|TRBV6-5
CASSYSISSGGRGYTF
TGTGCCAGCAGTTACTCGATCTCGTCGGGGGGCCGGGGCTACACCTTC
>TRBJ2-6|many|NA|TRBV21-1
CASSAGYKLSGANVLTF
TGTGCCAGCAGCGCCGGGTACAAACTCTCTGGGGCCAACGTCCTGACTTTC
>TRBJ2-1|many|TRBD2|TRBV11-2
CASSLGTSGSFGEQFF
TGTGCCAGCAGCTTGGGGACTAGCGGGAGCTTTGGTGAGCAGTTCTTC
>TRBJ2-7|NA|TRBD2|TRBV19
CASSLSGSSYNEQYF
TGTGCCAGTAGCCTTAGCGGGAGCTCCTACAATGAGCAGTACTTC
>TRBJ1-3|many|NA|TRBV19
CASSTMTAGSGNTIYF
TGTGCCAGTAGTACCATGACTGCCGGCTCTGGAAACACCATATATTTT
>TRBJ2-1|NA|NA|TRBV20-1
CSAHGALEYNEQFF
TGCAGTGCTCATGGGGCTCTCGAATACAATGAGCAGTTCTTC
>TRBJ2-5|NA|TRBD2|TRBV14
CASSQPRGGVQETQYF
TGTGCCAGCAGCCAACCTCGCGGGGGGGTCCAAGAGACCCAGTACTTC
>TRBJ2-7|NA|TRBD2|TRBV7-3
CASRNIAGVYEQYF
TGTGCCAGCAGAAATATAGCGGGAGTCTACGAGCAGTACTTC
>TRBJ2-1|medium-sized|TRBD2|TRBV6-1
CASSARLAGGIGRNEQFF
TGTGCCAGCAGTGCGAGGCTAGCGGGGGGGATTGGGAGGAATGAGCAGTTCTTC
>TRBJ2-7|few|NA|TRBV7-9
CASSPRRDYEQYF
TGTGCCAGCAGCCCCCGGAGGGACTACGAGCAGTACTTC
>TRBJ2-3|many|NA|TRBV7-9
CASSPSDRLGGTDTQYF
TGTGCCAGCAGCCCCTCGGACCGTTTGGGGGGCACAGATACGCAGTATTTT
>TRBJ2-2|many|TRBD2|TRBV9
CASSVGGGELFF
TGTGCCAGCAGTGTGGGGGGGGGGGAGCTGTTTTTT
>TRBJ1-5|many|NA|TRBV7-8
CASSSGPGRSNQPQHF
TGTGCCAGCAGCTCGGGACCGGGGCGGAGCAATCAGCCCCAGCATTTT
>TRBJ2-1|many|NA|TRBV9
CASSPRAYGTDGDEQFF
TGTGCCAGCAGCCCTCGGGCGTACGGAACCGATGGGGATGAGCAGTTCTTC
>TRBJ2-3|NA|TRBD2|TRBV7-2
CASSLGVAGVVTQYF
TGTGCCAGCAGCTTAGGGGTAGCGGGAGTGGTTACGCAGTATTTT
>TRBJ2-6|few|NA|TRBV4-1
CASSQDGSSGANVLTF
TGCGCCAGCAGCCAAGATGGAAGCTCTGGGGCCAACGTCCTGACTTTC
>TRBJ2-7|NA|NA|TRBV24-1
CATEGQNYEQYF
TGTGCCACCGAGGGCCAGAACTACGAGCAGTACTTC
>TRBJ2-5|many|TRBD2|TRBV10-1
CASPLRGGPGETQYF
TGCGCCAGCCCCCTTCGGGGAGGGCCGGGGGAGACCCAGTACTTC
>TRBJ2-1|many|NA|TRBV3-1
CASSHLTSEQFF
TGTGCCAGCAGCCACTTGACAAGTGAGCAGTTCTTC
>TRBJ2-1|NA|TRBD2|TRBV11-3
CASSSGGGGLAGPIDEQFF
TGTGCCAGCAGCTCCGGAGGGGGCGGACTAGCGGGGCCGATCGATGAGCAGTTCTTC